The sequence of this T cell receptor (beta chain) was determined in a study of spatial heterogeneity in lung cancer. Study-level information: The count of detected beta-chain sequences consistently exceeded that of alpha-chain sequences. For the average unique TCR and UMI combination, more than 8.5 occurrences appeared in raw reads.

Germline CDR1 and CDR2: MDHEN and SYDVKM. J lost 4 bases, V lost 5 bases, and 13 bases had no gene match. The CDR3 runs to 16 residues. Time point denoted: sample taken at primary tumor resection. From tumor, nontumor lung or frozen PBMC, whole RNA was taken unsorted for sequencing. One entry per CDR3 protein, called by TCRdb with MiXCR from the 5' RACE reads. The sample shows 4,000 to 6,000 distinct CDR3 sequences, around 16% of them seen only once. This clonotype is judged medium-sized. A library prepared for alpha chains yielded this beta chain as an off-target read; its size is of little meaning. This chain uses TRBV28 with TRBJ1-1, with 7 bases fitting TRBD1. The sequencing here drew on normal lung tissue next to the tumor, taken at surgery. This receptor was obtained from a male donor with early-stage non-small cell lung cancer. The CDR3 region has the DNA TGTGCCAGCAGTCCGCCGCTGACAGGGATGGGCACTGAAGCTTTCTTT. Amino acid sequence: CASSPPLTGMGTEAFF.